This T cell receptor beta chain was sequenced in a study of blood T cell repertoires in COVID-19. Participant age was roughly 18 to 95 years, and participants resided in fewer than 30 US areas. Generated by immunoSEQ multiplex PCR, the TCRdb table keeps only in-frame clones and is missing some. The table lists 260,000 or so clones, roughly 80% of them singletons. Trimming removed 3 bases at V and 1 base at J, with 12 bases between. Germline V gene data show CDR1 as KGHSH and CDR2 as LQKENI. This CDR3 contains 15 residues. The chain recombines TRBV18 with TRBJ2-5, with D maybe TRBD1 (6 bases). The TCR was taken from a woman between 35 and 50 years old who had been exposed to COVID-19. Sequencing was done on a sample of PBMCs or T cells enriched from blood (not recorded which). The CDR3 DNA sequence: TGTGCCAGCTCACCGCGGCAGGGGTCCCAAGAGACCCAGTACTTC. It is translated as CASSPRQGSQETQYF.